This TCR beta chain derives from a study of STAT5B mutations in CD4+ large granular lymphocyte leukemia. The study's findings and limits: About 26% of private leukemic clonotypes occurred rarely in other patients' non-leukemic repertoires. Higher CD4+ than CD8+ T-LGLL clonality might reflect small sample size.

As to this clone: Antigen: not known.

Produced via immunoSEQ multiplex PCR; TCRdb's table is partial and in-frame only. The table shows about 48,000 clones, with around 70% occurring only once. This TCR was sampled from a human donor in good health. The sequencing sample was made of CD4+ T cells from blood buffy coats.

CDR3 nucleotides: TGTGCCAGCAGTTTCCCCGACAGGCTTTATAGCAATCAGCCCCAGCATTTT. Its protein is CASSFPDRLYSNQPQHF. The chain carries TRBV28 and TRBJ1-5; D is possibly TRBD1 (6 bases). This CDR3 region has 17 residues. V was trimmed by 3 bases and J by 0 bases, leaving 15 bases between them. Germline-derived CDR1 and CDR2 are MDHEN and SYDVKM.